The T cell receptor beta chain under discussion was sequenced for a study of blood T cell repertoires in COVID-19 (TCRdb year 2020). A note on the overall study: The collaborator samples originated in the United States, Italy and Spain and spanned the acute and convalescent phases of COVID-19. HLA class I and class II types, where available, came from metadata supplied by the sample provider rather than from assay-based typing. The dataset comprised deeply sampled blood TCRbeta repertoires from subjects exposed to, actively infected with, or recovered from COVID-19. A freely available public database, intended as a resource for researchers studying the immune response to SARS-CoV-2, is where the repertoires were released. The material from the prospective study consisted of cDNA or gDNA derived from T cells, B-cell-depleted T cells, or PBMCs. Samples were obtained from the ongoing ImmuneRACE study (first 160 participants) and from 1,200 or so subjects provided by 6 global collaborators. Sample metadata almost always included a de-identified subject ID, COVID-19 status, age in years and sex. The study at large found these results: The quantity of clinical and demographic metadata differed by source and by participant and was supplied without curation.

Germline trimming: 1 base from V, 5 bases from J; junction bases outside gene matches: 12. For CDR1 and CDR2, the germline V gene (reference sequence) lists LGHDT and YNNKEL. Spanning cysteine to phenylalanine, the CDR3 consists of 18 amino acids. Only the CDR3 portion is preserved as DNA: 54 bases, with reading frame beginning at the first base. TCRbeta CDR3 regions were amplified from genomic DNA by means of the immunoSEQ Assay, a bias-controlled multiplex PCR. The published analysis was carried out like this. Nucleated cell counts per sample were estimated from amplification of reference gene primers within the assay. Sequence reads were collapsed and filtered to measure the absolute abundance of every unique TCRbeta CDR3 rearrangement. For each sample, productive Simpson clonality was calculated by taking the square root of Simpson's diversity index across productive rearrangements. The table was pulled from immuneACCESS by TCRdb, which kept in-frame rearrangements only. Such tables lose some clones; where checked, under half of the loss comes from unresolved V genes, and the rest has no known cause. V, J and clone size reflect that table, while D and trimming were determined from the DNA. The sample contains more than 110,000 clones, around 87% of them found a single time. Of the sample, more than 5% is held by the ten largest clones.

The collaborating institutions used their own protocols to collect whole blood in K2EDTA tubes. For TCRbeta analysis, collaborators shipped samples as frozen whole blood, isolated PBMCs, or DNA extracted from either of those sample types. This clone was observed once. Its antigen is not yet known. No base quality values were provided; no much bigger clone lies one nucleotide off. What was sequenced was peripheral blood. The rearranged segments are TRBV3-1 (or the pseudogene TRBV3-2) and TRBJ2-5, with 11 junctional bases fitting TRBD2. The TCR was taken from a human donor in a cohort sampled during active COVID-19. The CDR3 has the sequence CASSQGDLAGGPGETQYF. The nucleotide sequence reads TGTGCCAGCAGCCAAGGGGACTTAGCGGGGGGGCCCGGGGAGACCCAGTACTTC.